The present entry profiles one T cell receptor beta chain with its context. What it binds is not known. Method: immunoSEQ multiplex PCR; TCRdb's copy keeps in-frame clones and lacks some. This sample yields about 41,000 clones, of which 85% are seen a single time; approximately 2.6% belongs to the top ten. The data stem from a study of OX40 agonist ivuxolimab in advanced cancers. General observations from the study: Normalized T-cell clonal expansion was also low in some nonresponders.

CDR3 length: 14 amino acids. Per the germline V gene, CDR1 is MDHEN and CDR2 is SYDVKM. V shed 7 bases and J shed 1 base, with 10 bases lying between them. The chain couples TRBV28 to TRBJ2-2; unclear D gene. This specimen consisted of CD4+ or CD8+ T cells sorted from blood, obtained in a trial of the OX40 agonist ivuxolimab. This TCR derives from an adult with an advanced solid tumor such as melanoma, head and neck, liver or kidney cancer. Written as DNA, the CDR3 is TGTGCCAGCACTACAATGGGGAACACCGGGGAGCTGTTTTTT. Translation gives CASTTMGNTGELFF.